One and the same sample provided the 8 T cell receptor beta chains below, sequenced in a study of identical twins. TCRdb ran MiXCR on the 5' RACE reads and lists one entry per CDR3 protein. The sample has over 600,000 distinct CDR3 sequences, approximately 21% seen once. These data were also reused for a study on T cells expressing NK-cell markers.

Sequencing used PBMCs. Every receptor here comes from a woman younger than 35 in good health.

The J gene is TRBJ2-3, the V gene TRBV3-1; 7 positions agree with TRBD2. CDR1 and CDR2 (germline): LGHDT, YNNKEL (reference sequence). Trimming at V came to 2 bases and at J to 5 bases, leaving 7 bases not matched to a gene. The CDR3 has 15 amino acids. CDR3 coding DNA: TGTGCCAGCAGCCAACTCACTAGCGACATAGATACGCAGTATTTT. It translates to CASSQLTSDIDTQYF.

The chain uses TRBV27 and TRBJ2-2; D is ambiguous. The germline V and J ends were trimmed by 3 bases and 5 bases, with 10 bases remaining between them. Germline values: CDR1 MNHEY, CDR2 SMNVEV (reference sequence). The CDR3 runs to 14 residues. The CDR3 DNA is TGTGCCAGCAGTTTCGGCCCTTTAACCGGGGAGCTGTTTTTT. Protein sequence: CASSFGPLTGELFF.

In its sample, this clonotype was seen a few times. CDR3 residues: CASSYGDRSYEQYF. The DNA for the CDR3 is TGTGCCAGCAGTTACGGGGACAGGAGCTACGAGCAGTACTTC. V is TRBV6-5 and J is TRBJ2-7, with 8 bases aligning to TRBD1. The CDR3 extends over 14 amino acids. Per the germline V gene, CDR1 is MNHEY and CDR2 is SVGAGI. Trimming cost V 2 bases and J 3 bases; bases outside gene matches: 3.

The rearrangement uses TRBV20-1 and TRBJ2-3; D may match TRBD1 or TRBD2 (5 bases each). The ends were cut back, 0 bases at V and 3 bases at J, with 13 bases in the middle. CDR1 is DFQATT and CDR2 is SNEGSKA in the germline V gene (reference sequence). The CDR3 has 15 residues. CDR3 amino acids: CSARDPRGGTDTQYF. In DNA, the CDR3 is TGCAGTGCTAGAGATCCACGGGGCGGGACAGATACGCAGTATTTT.

The V gene is TRBV10-3, the J gene TRBJ2-3; D is possibly TRBD1 (7 bases). Per the germline V gene, CDR1 is ENHRY and CDR2 is SYGVKD. This CDR3 comprises 13 residues. V lost 11 bases to trimming and J lost 2 bases, with 14 bases between them. DNA for the CDR3: TGTGCCTACGGAGGGACAGACACAGATACGCAGTATTTT. This codes for CAYGGTDTDTQYF.

This clonotype was seen only a few times. The chain links TRBV10-2 to TRBJ2-7; no firm D call. Germline V gives CDR1 WSHSY, CDR2 SAAADI. The CDR3 covers 13 residues. Trimming removed 8 bases at V and 0 bases at J, with 11 bases between. In DNA form, the CDR3 reads TGCGCCAGCGAGGCTCCCTACTCCTACGAGCAGTACTTC. Translation gives CASEAPYSYEQYF.

In its sample, this clonotype was seen a few times. CDR3 coding DNA: TGTGCCAGCAGCTCTCGGGACGGTAACAATGAGCAGTTCTTC. Protein: CASSSRDGNNEQFF. The V call is TRBV5-4, the J call TRBJ2-1, with D perhaps being TRBD1 or TRBD2 (5 bases each). Trimming left V 3 bases short and J 5 bases short, with 12 bases between. CDR3 length: 14 residues. Germline V gene data show CDR1 as SGHNT and CDR2 as YYREEE (reference sequence).

The genes are TRBV29-1 and TRBJ1-2; a possible D gene is TRBD1 (5 bases). CDR1 and CDR2 (germline): SQVTM, ANQGSEA. Trimming took off 2 bases at V and 4 bases at J, with 20 bases between the two ends. The CDR3 runs 16 residues. DNA of the CDR3: TGCAGCGTTGAACTTTCTGGGGGTACCGCCACCTATGGCTACACCTTC. Protein sequence: CSVELSGGTATYGYTF.